This T cell receptor (beta chain) stems from a study of T-cell reconstitution after alpha-beta-depleted transplantation in children. As concerns this clonotype: Its ends do not fully match the called genes, so a read error is possible.

The CDR3 is 16 residues long. CDR1 SEHNR and CDR2 FQNEAQ come from the germline V gene (reference sequence). Using unique molecular identifiers, the investigators prepared the TCRbeta library. TCRdb ran MiXCR on the PCR reads and lists one entry per CDR3 protein. The table shows more than 550,000 distinct CDR3 sequences, with more than 9% occurring only once. The chain combines TRBV7-9 with TRBJ2-3; the D gene could be TRBD1 or TRBD2 (5 bases each). The starting material was PBMCs from the stem cell graft donor, obtained from the stem cell graft. The origin of this receptor is a human donor who donated a stem cell graft to a child with acute myeloid leukemia. The CDR3 loop is CASNLVPVSRGTEQYF. CDR3 bases: TGTGCCAGCAACTTAGTCCCAGTCTCGAGGGGTACGGAGCAGTATTTT.